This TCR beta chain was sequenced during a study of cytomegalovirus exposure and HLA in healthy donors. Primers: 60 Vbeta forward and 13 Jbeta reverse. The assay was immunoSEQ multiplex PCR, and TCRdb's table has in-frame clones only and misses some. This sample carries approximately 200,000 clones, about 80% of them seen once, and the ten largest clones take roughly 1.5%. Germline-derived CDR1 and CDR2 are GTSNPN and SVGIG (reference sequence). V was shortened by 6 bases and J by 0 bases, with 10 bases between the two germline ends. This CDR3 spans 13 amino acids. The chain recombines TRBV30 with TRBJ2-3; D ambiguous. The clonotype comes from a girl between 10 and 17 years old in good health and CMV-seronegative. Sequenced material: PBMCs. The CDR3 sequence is CACVADSTDTQYF. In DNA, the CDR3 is TGTGCCTGTGTCGCGGATAGCACAGATACGCAGTATTTT.